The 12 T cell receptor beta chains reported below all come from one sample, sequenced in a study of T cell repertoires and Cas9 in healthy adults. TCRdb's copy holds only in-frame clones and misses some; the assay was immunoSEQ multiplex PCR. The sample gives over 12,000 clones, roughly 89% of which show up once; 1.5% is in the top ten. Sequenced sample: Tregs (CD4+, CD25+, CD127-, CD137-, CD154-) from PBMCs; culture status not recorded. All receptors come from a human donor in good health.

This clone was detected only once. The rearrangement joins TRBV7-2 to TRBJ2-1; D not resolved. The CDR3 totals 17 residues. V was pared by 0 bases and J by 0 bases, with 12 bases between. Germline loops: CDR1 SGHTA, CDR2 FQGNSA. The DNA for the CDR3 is TGTGCCAGCAGCTTAGCGGCTTCCAAGAGCTCCTACAATGAGCAGTTCTTC. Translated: CASSLAASKSSYNEQFF.

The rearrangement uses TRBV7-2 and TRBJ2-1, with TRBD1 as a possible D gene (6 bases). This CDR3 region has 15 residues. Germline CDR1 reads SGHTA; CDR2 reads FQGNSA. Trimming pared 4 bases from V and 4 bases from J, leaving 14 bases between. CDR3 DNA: TGTGCCAGCAGCTCGAGGTGGGGGCCTTACAATGAGCAGTTCTTC. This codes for CASSSRWGPYNEQFF.

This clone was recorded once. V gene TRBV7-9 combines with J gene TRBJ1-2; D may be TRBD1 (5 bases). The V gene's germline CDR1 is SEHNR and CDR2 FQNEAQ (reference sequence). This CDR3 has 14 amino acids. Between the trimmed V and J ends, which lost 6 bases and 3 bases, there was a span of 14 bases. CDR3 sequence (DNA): TGTGCCAGCAGGGCCCCAGGAGGGGACTATGGCTACACCTTC. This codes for CASRAPGGDYGYTF.

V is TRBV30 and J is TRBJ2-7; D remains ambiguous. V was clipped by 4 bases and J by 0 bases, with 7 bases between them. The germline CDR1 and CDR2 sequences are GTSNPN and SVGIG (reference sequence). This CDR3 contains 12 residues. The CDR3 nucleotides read TGTGCCTGGAAACACAGCTCCTACGAGCAGTACTTC. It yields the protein CAWKHSSYEQYF.

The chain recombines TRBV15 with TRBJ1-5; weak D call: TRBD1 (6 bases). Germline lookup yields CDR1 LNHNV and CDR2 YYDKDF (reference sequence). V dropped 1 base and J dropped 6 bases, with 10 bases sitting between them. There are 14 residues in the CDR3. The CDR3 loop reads CATSRGGPSQPQHF. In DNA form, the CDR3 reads TGTGCCACCAGCAGAGGGGGGCCTAGTCAGCCCCAGCATTTT.

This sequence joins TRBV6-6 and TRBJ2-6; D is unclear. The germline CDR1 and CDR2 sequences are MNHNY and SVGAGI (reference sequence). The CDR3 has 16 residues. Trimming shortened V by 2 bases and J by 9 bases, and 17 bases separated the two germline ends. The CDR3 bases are TGTGCCAGCAGTTACGGGCTTAGGACGGCCTTCAACGTCCTGACTTTC. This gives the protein CASSYGLRTAFNVLTF.

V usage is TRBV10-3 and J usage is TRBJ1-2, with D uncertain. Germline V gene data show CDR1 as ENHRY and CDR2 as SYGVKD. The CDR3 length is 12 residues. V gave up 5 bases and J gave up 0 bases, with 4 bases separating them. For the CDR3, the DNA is TGTGCCATCAGTTCATCTAACTATGGCTACACCTTC. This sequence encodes CAISSSNYGYTF.

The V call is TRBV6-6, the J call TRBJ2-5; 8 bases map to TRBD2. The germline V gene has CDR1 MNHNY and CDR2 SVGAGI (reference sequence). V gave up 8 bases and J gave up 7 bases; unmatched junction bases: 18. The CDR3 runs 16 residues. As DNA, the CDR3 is TGTGCCAGCTCGACTAGCGCGGCCCCGTTCCAGGTGACCCAGTACTTC. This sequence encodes CASSTSAAPFQVTQYF.

CDR3 DNA: TGTGCCAGCAGCCCTCGGGGTAGCGGGGACCAAACCTACGAGCAGTACGTC. This codes for CASSPRGSGDQTYEQYV. The gene calls are TRBV4-2 and TRBJ2-7, with 8 bases lining up with TRBD2. This CDR3 is built from 17 residues. In germline, CDR1 is LGHNA, CDR2 YNFKEQ. V gave up 4 bases and J gave up 2 bases; unmatched junction bases: 13.

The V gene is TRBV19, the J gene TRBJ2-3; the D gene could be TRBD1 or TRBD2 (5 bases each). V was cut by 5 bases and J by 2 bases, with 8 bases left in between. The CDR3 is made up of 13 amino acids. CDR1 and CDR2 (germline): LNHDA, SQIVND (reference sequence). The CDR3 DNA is TGTGCCAGTAGTTGGGGGAACACAGATACGCAGTATTTT. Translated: CASSWGNTDTQYF. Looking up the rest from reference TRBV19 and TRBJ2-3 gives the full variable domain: DGGITQSPKYLFRKEGQNVTLSCEQNLNHDAMYWYRQDPGQGLRLIYYSQIVNDFQKGDIAEGYSVSREKKESFPLTVTSAQKNPTAFYLCASSWGNTDTQYFGPGTRLTVL.

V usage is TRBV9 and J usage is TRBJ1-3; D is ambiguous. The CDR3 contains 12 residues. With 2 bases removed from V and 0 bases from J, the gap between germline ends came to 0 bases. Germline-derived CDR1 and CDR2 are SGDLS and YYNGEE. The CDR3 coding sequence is TGTGCCAGCAGCGTCTCTGGAAACACCATATATTTT. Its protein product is CASSVSGNTIYF.

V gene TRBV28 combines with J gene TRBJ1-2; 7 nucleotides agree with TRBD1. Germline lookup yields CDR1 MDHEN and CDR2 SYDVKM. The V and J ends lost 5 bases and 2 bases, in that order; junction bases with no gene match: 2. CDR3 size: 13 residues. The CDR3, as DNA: TGTGCCAGCAGTCGGGACAGCAACTATGGCTACACCTTC. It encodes CASSRDSNYGYTF.